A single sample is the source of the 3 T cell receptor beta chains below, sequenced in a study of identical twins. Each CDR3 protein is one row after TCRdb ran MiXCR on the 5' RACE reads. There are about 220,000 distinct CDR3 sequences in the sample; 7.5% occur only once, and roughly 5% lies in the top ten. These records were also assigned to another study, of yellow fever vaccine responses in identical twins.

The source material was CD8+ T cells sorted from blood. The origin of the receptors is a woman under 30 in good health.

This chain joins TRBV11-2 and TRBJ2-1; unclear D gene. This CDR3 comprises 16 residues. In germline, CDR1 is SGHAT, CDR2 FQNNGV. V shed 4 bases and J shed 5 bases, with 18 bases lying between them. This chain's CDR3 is CASSYYEVGADNEQFF. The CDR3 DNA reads TGTGCCAGCAGCTACTACGAAGTGGGCGCGGACAATGAGCAGTTCTTC.

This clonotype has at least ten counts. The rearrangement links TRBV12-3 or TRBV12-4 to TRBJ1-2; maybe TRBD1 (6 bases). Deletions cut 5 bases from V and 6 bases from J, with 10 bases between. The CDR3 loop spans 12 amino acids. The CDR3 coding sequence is TGTGCCAGCAGTCCAGGGGCTGATGGCTACACCTTC. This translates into CASSPGADGYTF.

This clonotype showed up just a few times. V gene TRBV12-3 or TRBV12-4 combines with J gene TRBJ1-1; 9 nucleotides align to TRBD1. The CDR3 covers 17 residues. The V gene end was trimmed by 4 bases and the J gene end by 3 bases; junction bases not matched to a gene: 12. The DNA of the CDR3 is TGTGCCAGCAGTTCGGCCGGGACAGGGTTTGCGGACACTGAAGCTTTCTTT. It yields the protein CASSSAGTGFADTEAFF.